Below are 22 T cell receptor beta chains sequenced from a single sample in a study of metastatic and nonmetastatic thyroid tumors (dated by TCRdb to 2018 to 2021). Receptor libraries were prepared by PCR. The sequencer listed for this sample is Illumina HiSeq 4000. TCRdb trimmed the raw reads at Q25, called clones with MiXCR and kept productive beta chains. This sample has approximately 19,000 clones in its table, and less than 20% of those were observed once. 25% to 30% of the sample comes from the top ten. No treatment had been received by any patient before thyroid surgery. Material: blood. The receptors here all came from a female donor with papillary thyroid cancer or a benign thyroid nodule (not recorded which). Some clones in this sample may be carry-over from other donors' samples.

V and J are TRBV5-1 and TRBJ1-6; 7 bases fit TRBD1. The trim removed 0 bases at V and 0 bases at J, leaving 6 bases unmatched. This CDR3 has 18 residues. Germline V gene sequence: CDR1 SGHRS, CDR2 YFSETQ. The CDR3 is CASSLAPGQSSYNSPLHF. CDR3 nucleotide sequence: TGCGCCAGCAGCTTGGCCCCGGGACAGAGCTCCTATAATTCACCCCTCCACTTT.

V gene TRBV20-1 combines with J gene TRBJ2-3; perhaps TRBD2 as D (6 bases). V lost 1 base, J lost 2 bases, and 19 bases lay in between. From germline, CDR1 is DFQATT and CDR2 SNEGSKA (reference sequence). The CDR3 runs to 17 residues. CDR3 residues: CSARAPLARGDTDTQYF. CDR3 DNA sequence: TGCAGTGCTAGAGCTCCTCTAGCGCGGGGTGACACAGATACGCAGTATTTT.

Many counts were recorded for this clone. V usage is TRBV12-3 or TRBV12-4 and J usage is TRBJ2-3; D might be TRBD2 (6 bases). V shed 5 bases and J shed 4 bases, with 10 bases lying between them. This CDR3 region has 13 residues. The CDR3, as DNA: TGTGCCAGCAGTCGGGACTCGGCAGATACGCAGTATTTT. Protein: CASSRDSADTQYF.

This clone was detected a few times. A much larger clone sits a single nucleotide away, making a read error possible. The chain links TRBV29-1 to TRBJ1-2, with TRBD1 matching over 8 bases. V trimming: 3 bases; J trimming: 8 bases; junction bases outside the gene matches: 8. Germline V gene data show CDR1 as SQVTM and CDR2 as ANQGSEA. CDR3 length equals 13 residues. The CDR3 sequence is CSVDLTGERGYTF. The CDR3 DNA reads TGCAGCGTTGACTTGACAGGGGAGAGGGGCTACACCTTC.

In the case of this clone: One junction end disagrees with the germline gene, perhaps due to a read error. The V gene is TRBV6-4, the J gene TRBJ2-3, with D possibly called TRBD1 or TRBD2 (5 bases each). CDR1 and CDR2 (germline): MRHNA, SNTAGT. CDR3 length: 16 amino acids. CDR3 sequence (DNA): TGTGCCTGCAGTGGGCCGGGACCCAGCGGTGTAGATACGCAGTATTTT. This codes for CACSGPGPSGVDTQYF.

There are a few counts of this clone. The DNA of the CDR3 is TGTGCCAGCAGTTCCCTACTAGCATTCACAGATACGCAGTATTTT. Residues: CASSSLLAFTDTQYF. The V call is TRBV12-3 or TRBV12-4, the J call TRBJ2-3; D might be TRBD2 (6 bases). This CDR3 has 15 amino acids. The V end was cut by 4 bases, the J end by 2 bases, with 13 bases between.

Remarks on this clone: One end of the junction varies from germline; a read error may be responsible. The rearrangement joins TRBV6-4 to TRBJ2-3; 12 nucleotides align to TRBD1. This CDR3 is 14 amino acids long. Germline V gene sequence: CDR1 MRHNA, CDR2 SNTAGT. The CDR3 reads CASRPGQGADTKYF. CDR3 nucleotides: TGTGCCAGCAGGCCGGGACAGGGGGCTGATACGAAGTATTTT.

This clone was detected many times. The chain has TRBV11-1 and TRBJ1-1, with D possibly matching TRBD1 (6 bases). Germline CDR1 is SGHAT and CDR2 is FQDESV (reference sequence). CDR3 length: 16 residues. V was trimmed by 5 bases and J by 1 base, leaving 17 bases between them. CDR3 nucleotide sequence: TGTGCCAGCAGCATACGAGGGGGGCTGCCGAACACTGAAGCTTTCTTT. It specifies CASSIRGGLPNTEAFF.

This clone showed up many times. V usage is TRBV7-3 and J usage is TRBJ2-3; D remains unclear. V dropped 7 bases and J dropped 1 base, with 12 bases sitting between them. CDR3 length: 14 amino acids. The V gene's germline CDR1 is SGHTA and CDR2 FQGTGA. The CDR3 nucleotides read TGTGCCAGCAACACACTAAGGGGCACAGATACGCAGTATTTT. It specifies CASNTLRGTDTQYF.

This clone rates as medium-sized (0.01 to 0.1%). V usage is TRBV12-3 or TRBV12-4 and J usage is TRBJ2-1; 11 bases are shared with TRBD2. The CDR3 totals 14 residues. The J segment lost 7 bases and the V segment lost 3 bases, leaving 2 bases of the junction unmatched. The CDR3 sequence is CASSLTSGKNEQFF. For the CDR3, the DNA is TGTGCCAGCAGTTTGACTAGCGGGAAAAATGAGCAGTTCTTC.

This clone was observed a handful of times. Relative to the germline gene, one junction end is altered; a read error may explain this. The chain couples TRBV27 to TRBJ2-5; 8 bases fit TRBD2. The CDR3 length is 14 residues. The germline V gene encodes CDR1 MNHEY and CDR2 SMNVEV (reference sequence). The CDR3 DNA sequence: TGTGCCAGCAGTTTAATTGCGGGGGGCGAGACCCATTACTTC. Its protein is CASSLIAGGETHYF.

The chain employs TRBV20-1 and TRBJ1-1, with TRBD1 matching over 8 bases. Germline V gives CDR1 DFQATT, CDR2 SNEGSKA (reference sequence). The CDR3 is 15 residues long. Losses at the gene ends were 2 bases for V and 0 bases for J; bases not matched to a gene: 5. CDR3 sequence (DNA): TGCAGTGCTAGATTGGGACAGGAGATGAACACTGAAGCTTTCTTT. Translation: CSARLGQEMNTEAFF.

A few counts support this clone. The V call is TRBV27, the J call TRBJ1-1; D remains unclear. Between the trimmed V and J ends, which lost 7 bases and 5 bases, there was a span of 17 bases. CDR3 length: 14 residues. Germline V lookup: CDR1 MNHEY, CDR2 SMNVEV (reference sequence). The CDR3 loop reads CASIPGPRGTEAFF. The CDR3 region has the DNA TGTGCCAGCATTCCCGGGCCTAGAGGGACTGAAGCTTTCTTT.

This clone was counted at least ten times. The chain uses TRBV7-6 and TRBJ1-5; D is perhaps TRBD1 (6 bases). V was pared by 2 bases and J by 3 bases, with 17 bases between. The CDR3 has 17 residues. The germline V gene encodes CDR1 SGHVS and CDR2 FNYEAQ. The DNA of the CDR3 is TGTGCCAGCAGCTTATTCCCCCGTGGGGGGCCCAATCAGCCCCAGCATTTT. Amino acid sequence: CASSLFPRGGPNQPQHF.

This clone has a count of ten or more. The chain has TRBV6-6 and TRBJ2-3, with D possibly called TRBD1 or TRBD2 (5 bases each). This CDR3 contains 18 residues. Germline assignment: CDR1 MNHNY and CDR2 SVGAGI (reference sequence). The V and J ends lost 7 bases and 0 bases respectively, with 23 bases between them. CDR3 amino acids: CASTGRWRGASSTDTQYF. The CDR3 DNA sequence: TGTGCCAGCACCGGACGGTGGAGAGGGGCATCTAGCACAGATACGCAGTATTTT.

By share, this clone counts as medium-sized. The genes are TRBV6-2 or TRBV6-3 and TRBJ1-5, with D unclear. Germline V lookup: CDR1 MNHEY, CDR2 SVGEGT. This CDR3 spans 12 amino acids. V was cut by 6 bases and J by 11 bases, with 14 bases left in between. This CDR3 is CASSLRRLAQHF. CDR3 DNA: TGTGCCAGCAGCCTTCGGAGGTTGGCCCAGCATTTT.

This clone was picked up many times. The chain couples TRBV19 to TRBJ1-2; D is undetermined. The CDR3 is 14 amino acids. Trimming stripped 0 bases from V and 6 bases from J, with 11 bases between. Germline-derived CDR1 and CDR2 are LNHDA and SQIVND (reference sequence). The CDR3 nucleotides read TGTGCCAGTAGTATAGATGTGGGAGGCAATGGCTACACCTTC. It specifies CASSIDVGGNGYTF.

This clone was seen ten or more times. V usage is TRBV4-2 and J usage is TRBJ2-1, with 8 bases lining up with TRBD1. Germline-derived CDR1 and CDR2 are LGHNA and YNFKEQ. V gave up 1 base and J gave up 6 bases; unmatched junction bases: 5. The CDR3 runs to 15 residues. CDR3 bases: TGTGCCAGCAGCCAAGTAGGACAGGGAGGCAATGAGCAGTTCTTC. This codes for CASSQVGQGGNEQFF.

Judged by abundance, this clone is medium-sized. V and J are TRBV6-1 and TRBJ1-3, with D unclear. V lost 5 bases to trimming and J lost 0 bases, with 14 bases between them. CDR3 length: 16 amino acids. Germline V gene lookup returns CDR1 MNHNS and CDR2 SASEGT. DNA for the CDR3: TGTGCCAGCAGTACCTCTGCCCTAATCTCTGGAAACACCATATATTTT. Protein sequence: CASSTSALISGNTIYF.

Regarding this clone: A read error may explain this, as a much larger clone is one base away. The chain recombines TRBV29-1 with TRBJ1-1; D remains unclear. The CDR3 sequence is 12 residues long. Trimming removed 4 bases at V and 5 bases at J, with 11 bases between. Germline CDR1 reads SQVTM; CDR2 reads ANQGSEA. DNA for the CDR3: TGCAGCGTTGCAGTGGCACAAACTGAAGCTTTCTTT. This translates into CSVAVAQTEAFF. The full variable domain, rest sourced from reference TRBV29-1 and TRBJ1-1, is SAVISQKPSRDICQRGTSLTIQCQVDSQVTMMFWYRQQPGQSLTLIATANQGSEATYESGFVIDKFPISRPNLTFSTLTVSNMSPEDSSIYLCSVAVAQTEAFFGQGTRLTVV.

The table lists this clone with many counts. V and J are TRBV3-1 and TRBJ2-3, with TRBD2 matching 10 bases. The CDR3 totals 15 residues. Germline V gives CDR1 LGHDT, CDR2 YNNKEL (reference sequence). V lost 4 bases to trimming and J lost 1 base; unmatched junction nucleotides: 2. CDR3 sequence: CASSPSGGGTDTQYF. The CDR3 DNA sequence: TGTGCCAGCAGCCCCAGCGGGGGGGGCACAGATACGCAGTATTTT.

A few counts support this clone. The chain has TRBV12-3 or TRBV12-4 and TRBJ1-3; D ambiguous. This CDR3 is built from 14 residues. The V gene lost 7 bases and the J gene lost 3 bases, with 13 bases spanning the gap. CDR3 region: CASIYYPLGNTIYF. The CDR3 DNA follows: TGTGCCAGCATTTACTATCCGCTTGGAAACACCATATATTTT.